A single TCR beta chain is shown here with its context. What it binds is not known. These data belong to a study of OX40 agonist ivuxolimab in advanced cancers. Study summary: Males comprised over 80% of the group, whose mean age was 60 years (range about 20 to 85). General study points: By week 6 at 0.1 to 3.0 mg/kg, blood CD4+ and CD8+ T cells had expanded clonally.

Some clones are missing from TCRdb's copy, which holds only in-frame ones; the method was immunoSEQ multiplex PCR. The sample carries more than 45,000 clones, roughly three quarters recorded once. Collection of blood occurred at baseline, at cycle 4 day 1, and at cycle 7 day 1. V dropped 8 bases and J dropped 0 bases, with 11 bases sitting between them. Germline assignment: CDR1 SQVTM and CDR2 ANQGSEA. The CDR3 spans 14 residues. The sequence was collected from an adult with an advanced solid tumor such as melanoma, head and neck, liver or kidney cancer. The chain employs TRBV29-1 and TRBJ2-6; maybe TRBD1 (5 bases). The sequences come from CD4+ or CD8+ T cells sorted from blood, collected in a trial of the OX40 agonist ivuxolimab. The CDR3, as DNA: TGCAGCTACGGAGACAGCTCTGGGGCCAACGTCCTGACTTTC. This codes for CSYGDSSGANVLTF.